This T cell receptor (beta chain) was identified during a study of blood T cell repertoires in COVID-19 (dated by TCRdb to the early 2020s). With respect to the entire study: Samples from collaborators originated in the United States, Italy and Spain and spanned both the acute and convalescent phases of COVID-19. HLA class I and class II types, where available, came from metadata supplied by the sample provider rather than from assay-based typing. The material from the prospective study consisted of cDNA or gDNA derived from T cells, B-cell-depleted T cells, or PBMCs. Deeply sampled blood TCRbeta repertoires from subjects exposed to, actively infected with, or recovered from COVID-19 were included in the dataset. A freely available public database, intended as a resource for researchers studying the immune response to SARS-CoV-2, is where the repertoires were released. Sample metadata almost always included a de-identified subject ID, COVID-19 status, age in years and sex. Samples were obtained from the ongoing ImmuneRACE study (first 160 participants) and from some 1,200 subjects provided by 6 global collaborators.

The collaborating institutions used their own protocols to collect whole blood in K2EDTA tubes. For TCRbeta analysis, collaborators shipped samples as frozen whole blood, isolated PBMCs, or DNA extracted from either of those sample types. Note on this clone: Its antigen is unknown. No much larger clone is present one base from it, and per-base qualities are unavailable.

TCRbeta CDR3 regions were amplified from genomic DNA using the immunoSEQ Assay, a bias-controlled multiplex PCR. The paper's data handling went like this. The number of nucleated cells in each sample was estimated by amplification of reference gene primers within the assay. To quantify the absolute abundance of each unique TCRbeta CDR3 rearrangement, sequence reads were collapsed and filtered. For each sample, productive Simpson clonality was calculated as the square root of Simpson's diversity index across productive rearrangements. The clones in this table, taken by TCRdb from immuneACCESS, are in-frame only. Not every clone is retained; where verified, under half of the shortfall comes from an unresolved V gene, and the cause of the rest is unknown. The DNA was the basis for D and trimming; V, J and clone size are from that table. This sample gives some 120,000 clones in total; 81% of them show up just once. The leading ten clones occupy more than 3% of the sample.

The research as a whole found: The amount of clinical and demographic metadata varied by source and participant and was provided uncurated.

The germline V gene (reference sequence) gives CDR1 as PRHDT and CDR2 as FYEKMQ. The CDR3 spans 16 residues, from the cysteine through the phenylalanine. The retained sequence is limited to the CDR3, 48 bases, with the frame set at the first base. V is cut back by 0 bases and J by 3 bases, with 5 bases in the junction unmatched. This clonotype was obtained from a woman aged 50 to 60 with acute or convalescent COVID-19. Sequencing was performed on peripheral blood. The chain was built from TRBV13 and TRBJ2-7, with TRBD1 matching 10 junction bases. The CDR3 in this case is CASSLGGDRGLYEQYF. The DNA reads TGTGCCAGCAGCTTAGGGGGAGACAGGGGGCTCTACGAGCAGTACTTC.